Presented here are 10 T cell receptor beta chains from one specimen sequenced in a study of blood T cell repertoires in COVID-19. Profiling relied on immunoSEQ multiplex PCR, and the TCRdb table lists in-frame clones only, not all of them. Of approximately 260,000 clones in the sample, 86% were seen once. Sequenced: peripheral blood. The receptors derive from a man aged 18 to 35 with active or convalescent COVID-19.

This clone was recorded once. The chain is built from TRBV7-9 and TRBJ1-5; 9 bases line up with TRBD1. The V gene's germline CDR1 is SEHNR and CDR2 FQNEAQ (reference sequence). The trim removed 1 base at V and 3 bases at J, leaving 1 base unmatched. This CDR3 is built from 15 residues. CDR3 residues: CASSLGTGDNQPQHF. CDR3 DNA: TGTGCCAGCAGCTTAGGGACAGGGGACAATCAGCCCCAGCATTTT. The variable domain in full, with the rest retrieved from reference TRBV7-9 and TRBJ1-5, is DTGVSQNPRHKITKRGQNVTFRCDPISEHNRLYWYRQTLGQGPEFLTYFQNEAQLEKSRLLSDRFSAERPKGSFSTLEIQRTEQGDSAMYLCASSLGTGDNQPQHFGDGTRLSIL.

V usage is TRBV10-2 and J usage is TRBJ2-2, with D perhaps TRBD1 (6 bases). Germline V gene lookup returns CDR1 WSHSY and CDR2 SAAADI. V was shortened by 7 bases and J by 1 base, with 7 bases between the two germline ends. The CDR3 covers 13 residues. CDR3 sequence (DNA): TGCGCCAGCACGACAGGGAACACCGGGGAGCTGTTTTTT. Its protein product is CASTTGNTGELFF.

V usage is TRBV6-5 and J usage is TRBJ1-5, with 9 nucleotides matching TRBD1. The CDR3 length is 14 residues. V trimming: 6 bases; J trimming: 4 bases; junction bases outside the gene matches: 4. Per germline, CDR1 MNHEY and CDR2 SVGAGI. The CDR3: CASRGTGWNQPQHF. As DNA, the CDR3 is TGTGCCAGCAGGGGGACAGGGTGGAATCAGCCCCAGCATTTT.

V usage is TRBV2 and J usage is TRBJ1-5, with TRBD1 identical over 8 bases. The CDR3 covers 15 residues. Per germline, CDR1 SNHLY and CDR2 FYNNEI. V was clipped by 6 bases and J by 4 bases; unmatched bases: 8. Here the CDR3 DNA reads TGTGCCAGCAGGGGGACAGGTGTTGGTAATCAGCCCCAGCATTTT. Translating it yields CASRGTGVGNQPQHF.

The V and J genes are TRBV6-2 or TRBV6-3 and TRBJ1-2; TRBD1 matches 8 bases. CDR3 length: 15 residues. Germline V gene data show CDR1 as MNHEY and CDR2 as SVGEGT. V lost 0 bases, J lost 6 bases, and 6 bases stayed unmatched. The CDR3 nucleotides read TGTGCCAGCAGTTACTCAGCCAGGGGGCCAAATGGCTACACCTTC. Translated: CASSYSARGPNGYTF.

This clone was detected ten times or more. This chain uses TRBV5-1 with TRBJ2-4; 9 bases align to TRBD1. V lost 7 bases, J lost 5 bases, and 10 bases stayed unmatched. The CDR3 length is 15 residues. Germline V gene lookup returns CDR1 SGHRS and CDR2 YFSETQ. CDR3 bases: TGCGCCAGCGCCTCCGGGACAGGGTGGGAAAACATTCAGTACTTC. It specifies CASASGTGWENIQYF.

The chain uses TRBV9 and TRBJ2-1; tentative D call: TRBD2 (7 bases). The CDR3 runs 13 residues. Trimming removed 3 bases at V and 9 bases at J, with 13 bases between. Germline lookup yields CDR1 SGDLS and CDR2 YYNGEE. The CDR3 nucleotides are TGTGCCAGCAGCGGAGGGGGGGTCGTTGAGCAGTTCTTC. This encodes CASSGGGVVEQFF. Full variable domain (outside the CDR3, taken from reference TRBV9 and TRBJ2-1): DSGVTQTPKHLITATGQRVTLRCSPRSGDLSVYWYQQSLDQGLQFLIQYYNGEERAKGNILERFSAQQFPDLHSELNLSSLELGDSALYFCASSGGGVVEQFFGPGTRLTVL.

This rearrangement joins TRBV30 to TRBJ2-1; D remains unclear. V lost 0 bases, J lost 8 bases, and 8 bases lay in between. Germline lookup yields CDR1 GTSNPN and CDR2 SVGIG (reference sequence). CDR3 length: 12 amino acids. CDR3 residues: CAWSVRSDEQFF. CDR3 in DNA: TGTGCCTGGAGTGTACGAAGCGATGAGCAGTTCTTC. Full variable domain (rest looked up from reference TRBV30 and TRBJ2-1): SQTIHQWPATLVQPVGSPLSLECTVEGTSNPNLYWYRQAAGRGLQLLFYSVGIGQISSEVPQNLSASRPQDRQFILSSKKLLLSDSGFYLCAWSVRSDEQFFGPGTRLTVL.

The gene calls are TRBV4-1 and TRBJ1-2; 9 bases map to TRBD1. The junction had 7 bases not matched to a gene; V was cut back by 0 bases and J by 8 bases. This CDR3 is 15 amino acids long. The germline V gene has CDR1 MGHRA and CDR2 YSYEKL. The CDR3 reads CASSQEAGTGNGYTF. The CDR3, as DNA: TGCGCCAGCAGCCAAGAGGCCGGGACAGGGAACGGCTACACCTTC.

The chain employs TRBV24-1 and TRBJ2-3, with D possibly being TRBD1 (6 bases). Deletions cut 4 bases from V and 4 bases from J, with 11 bases between. The CDR3 covers 14 residues. From germline, CDR1 is KGHDR and CDR2 SFDVKD. DNA for the CDR3: TGTGCCACCAGTGACCCGACAGGTCCAGATACGCAGTATTTT. Translated, it gives CATSDPTGPDTQYF.